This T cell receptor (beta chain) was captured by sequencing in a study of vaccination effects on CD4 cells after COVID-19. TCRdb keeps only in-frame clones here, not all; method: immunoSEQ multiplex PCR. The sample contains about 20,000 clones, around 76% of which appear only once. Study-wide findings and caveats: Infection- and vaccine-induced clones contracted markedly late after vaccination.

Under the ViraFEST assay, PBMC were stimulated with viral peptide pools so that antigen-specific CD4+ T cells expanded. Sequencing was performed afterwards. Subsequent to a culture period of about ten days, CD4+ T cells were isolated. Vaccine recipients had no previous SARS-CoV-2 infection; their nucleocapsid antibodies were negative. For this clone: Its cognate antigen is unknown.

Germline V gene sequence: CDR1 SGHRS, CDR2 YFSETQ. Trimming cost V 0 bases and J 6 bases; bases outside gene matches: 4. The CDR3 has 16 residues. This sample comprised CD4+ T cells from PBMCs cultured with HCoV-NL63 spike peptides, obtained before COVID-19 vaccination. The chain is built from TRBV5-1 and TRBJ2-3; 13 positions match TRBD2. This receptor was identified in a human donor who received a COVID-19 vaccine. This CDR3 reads CASSLGLAGGRDTQYF. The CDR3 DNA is TGCGCCAGCAGCTTGGGACTAGCGGGAGGTCGGGATACGCAGTATTTT.